This T cell receptor (beta chain) was recovered during a study of blood T cell repertoires in COVID-19. Study at large: From T cells, B-cell-depleted T cells, or PBMCs came the material, which was cDNA or gDNA.

This clone was observed a handful of times. Here immunoSEQ multiplex PCR was the method, and the copy in TCRdb shows in-frame clones only, minus some. The sample lists 80,000 to 100,000 clones, 70% to 90% occurring once. Germline loops: CDR1 KGHSH, CDR2 LQKENI. V lost 6 bases, J lost 5 bases, and 11 bases lay in between. The CDR3 runs to 13 residues. This chain uses TRBV18 with TRBJ1-5, with no clear D. The sequencing sample was made of peripheral blood. The source is a woman older than 75 in a cohort sampled during active or convalescent COVID-19. In nucleotides, the CDR3 is TGTGCCAGCTCCCCAACGAGGGATCAGCCCCAGCATTTT. It specifies CASSPTRDQPQHF.